The 6 T cell receptor beta chains presented below share a single source sample, sequenced in a study of shared clonotypes between healthy human individuals (dated by TCRdb to about 2020). The library was made by the immunoSEQ multiplex PCR assay. Not all clones reach the TCRdb copy of this immuneACCESS table, which keeps in-frame sequences only. Checked studies attribute under half of the gap to unresolved V genes and leave the rest unexplained. In all, the sample holds 2,500,000 or so clones, and approximately 92% of those were seen once. The ten largest clonotypes hold over 0.12% of the sample. The specimen sequenced was naive CD4+ T cells sorted from blood. The intended sense of this specimen's cell subset or site label: CD45RA+ positively selected. These receptors all come from a man younger than 30 in good health.

The rearrangement uses TRBV6-1 and TRBJ2-5; tentatively, D is TRBD2 (6 bases). V lost 0 bases, J lost 5 bases, and 10 bases lay in between. CDR1 is MNHNS and CDR2 is SASEGT in the germline V gene. CDR3 length equals 14 residues. The CDR3 is CASSEANGRETQYF. DNA for the CDR3: TGTGCCAGCAGTGAAGCTAATGGGAGGGAGACCCAGTACTTC.

This chain joins TRBV11-2 and TRBJ2-7; D gene uncertain. CDR3 length equals 13 residues. With 4 bases removed from V and 3 bases from J, the gap between germline ends came to 10 bases. Germline V gene sequence: CDR1 SGHAT, CDR2 FQNNGV. The CDR3, as DNA: TGTGCCAGCAGCTGGGAAAGAGGCTACGAGCAGTACTTC. Its translation: CASSWERGYEQYF.

V and J are TRBV19 and TRBJ1-1, with D possibly matching TRBD1 (6 bases). V was clipped by 5 bases and J by 1 base, with 20 bases between them. Per germline, CDR1 LNHDA and CDR2 SQIVND (reference sequence). This CDR3 is 17 amino acids long. In DNA, the CDR3 is TGTGCCAGTAGTTTCCCCCGGTTGCCAGGGGAGAACACTGAAGCTTTCTTT. Encoded protein: CASSFPRLPGENTEAFF.

The CDR3 region is CAINGLAGDYEQYF. The CDR3 nucleotides are TGTGCCATCAACGGACTAGCGGGAGATTACGAGCAGTACTTC. The rearrangement joins TRBV10-3 to TRBJ2-7; 13 positions agree with TRBD2. Trimming took 7 bases from V and 4 from J; bases not matched to a gene: 4. The CDR3 runs 14 residues. Germline V gene sequence: CDR1 ENHRY, CDR2 SYGVKD.

The chain carries TRBV18 and TRBJ1-6, with unresolved D. The CDR3 covers 17 residues. The germline V gene encodes CDR1 KGHSH and CDR2 LQKENI. Trimming left V 3 bases short and J 10 bases short, with 22 bases between. The CDR3: CASSPFAGRETGSPLHF. CDR3 nucleotide sequence: TGTGCCAGCTCACCTTTCGCAGGAAGGGAAACGGGGTCACCCCTCCACTTT.

This clone was found a few times. J is TRBJ1-1 and V is TRBV29-1; 8 positions agree with TRBD1. The germline V gene has CDR1 SQVTM and CDR2 ANQGSEA. Germline trimming cut 4 bases from V and 5 bases from J; bases unmatched to any gene: 6. The CDR3 has 13 amino acids. CDR3 region: CSVASQGATEAFF. In nucleotides, the CDR3 is TGCAGCGTTGCAAGTCAGGGGGCAACTGAAGCTTTCTTT.